What follows are 10 T cell receptor beta chains derived from one specimen sequenced in a study of metastatic and nonmetastatic thyroid tumors. Treatment of any kind had been given to no patient before thyroid surgery. Through MiXCR, TCRdb re-clonotyped the PCR reads. This table holds about 47,000 clones, approximately 24% found once. The sample consisted of blood. Receptors originate from a male donor with papillary thyroid cancer or a benign thyroid nodule (not recorded which). Some clones in this sample may be carry-over from other donors' samples.

The sample holds many counts of this clone. The chain employs TRBV6-4 and TRBJ2-1; 7 bases agree with TRBD2. CDR1 is MRHNA and CDR2 is SNTAGT in the germline V gene. Trimming removed 5 bases from V and 0 bases from J; junction bases left unmatched: 4. This CDR3 spans 15 amino acids. CDR3 coding DNA: TGTGCCAGCAGTTCGGCTAGCGGCTCCTACAATGAGCAGTTCTTC. Its translation: CASSSASGSYNEQFF.

This clone appeared many times. The chain recombines TRBV19 with TRBJ2-2; the match to TRBD2 covers 11 bases. This CDR3 spans 16 amino acids. With 3 bases clipped from V and 3 bases from J, the junction kept 3 bases outside the gene matches. CDR1 is LNHDA and CDR2 is SQIVND in the germline V gene (reference sequence). CDR3 nucleotide sequence: TGTGCCAGTAGTATTACTAGCGGGAGTTACACCGGGGAGCTGTTTTTT. It encodes CASSITSGSYTGELFF.

The CDR3: CASSLARIGRGMQNTEAFF. CDR3 nucleotide sequence: TGTGCCAGCAGCTTAGCTCGCATCGGCAGGGGAATGCAGAACACTGAAGCTTTCTTT. The gene calls are TRBV11-1 and TRBJ1-1, with D perhaps TRBD1 (6 bases). The germline gives CDR1 SGHAT, CDR2 FQDESV (reference sequence). The CDR3 contains 19 residues. V dropped 0 bases and J dropped 1 base, with 21 bases sitting between them.

This clone was counted only a few times. The chain joins TRBV19 to TRBJ1-2; 9 nucleotides match TRBD1. CDR1 and CDR2 (germline): LNHDA, SQIVND (reference sequence). The J segment lost 4 bases and the V segment lost 5 bases, leaving 2 bases of the junction unmatched. This CDR3 comprises 13 residues. The CDR3, as DNA: TGTGCCAGTAGTTCGGGACAGGGCTATGGCTACACCTTC. Protein: CASSSGQGYGYTF.

The sample holds many counts of this clone. The chain couples TRBV24-1 to TRBJ2-3; 9 bases are a match to TRBD2. V lost 3 bases, J lost 5 bases, and 8 bases stayed unmatched. The CDR3 sequence is 16 residues long. The germline CDR1 and CDR2 sequences are KGHDR and SFDVKD. The CDR3 nucleotides are TGTGCCACCAGTGATCACGGAGCGGGAGGTGGAGATACGCAGTATTTT. Its translation is CATSDHGAGGGDTQYF.

In the case of this clone: Its ends do not fully match the called genes, so a read error is possible. The chain employs TRBV7-9 and TRBJ2-7, with D possibly matching TRBD2 (6 bases). Germline loops: CDR1 SEHNR, CDR2 FQNEAQ (reference sequence). There are 13 residues in the CDR3. Written as DNA, the CDR3 is TGTGCCAGCAGCTACGCCGGGGCGGGAACACCCCACTTC. Protein: CASSYAGAGTPHF.

The J gene is TRBJ2-1, the V gene TRBV18, with D unresolved. Germline V lookup: CDR1 KGHSH, CDR2 LQKENI. The length of the CDR3 is 12 residues. V was cut by 4 bases and J by 8 bases, with 9 bases left in between. The CDR3 protein is CASSQGRDEQFF. The CDR3 DNA sequence: TGTGCCAGCTCACAGGGTCGGGATGAGCAGTTCTTC.

This clone was seen only a few times. The junction departs from germline at one end; a sequencing error may be responsible. The chain joins TRBV12-3 or TRBV12-4 to TRBJ1-1; possibly TRBD1 for D (5 bases). The length of the CDR3 is 13 residues. CDR3 bases: TGTGTCAGCAGGGAACTAATGAACACTGAAGCTTTCTTT. It specifies CVSRELMNTEAFF.

The chain joins TRBV20-1 to TRBJ2-7, with 11 bases that match TRBD2. The V gene end was trimmed by 0 bases and the J gene end by 4 bases; junction bases not matched to a gene: 17. Per the germline V gene, CDR1 is DFQATT and CDR2 is SNEGSKA (reference sequence). The CDR3 runs 19 residues. CDR3 nucleotides: TGCAGTGCTAGAGAAGCACCCAGGGGAACTAGCGGGAGAGGTTACGAGCAGTACTTC. Translating gives CSAREAPRGTSGRGYEQYF.

The chain employs TRBV5-1 and TRBJ1-6, with 7 positions matching TRBD1. V gave up 4 bases and J gave up 8 bases; unmatched junction bases: 9. There are 15 residues in the CDR3. Germline values: CDR1 SGHRS, CDR2 YFSETQ. The CDR3 DNA reads as TGCGCCAGCAGCCTGGGCAGGGGGGTGGATTCACCCCTCCACTTT. It specifies CASSLGRGVDSPLHF.